This TCR beta chain was observed in a study of T cells in Graves' hyperthyroidism and ophthalmopathy. In its sample, this clonotype was seen a few times. The TCR beta CDR3 regions underwent amplification using RNA transcripts as the source. A set of HTBI primers served as the primers for a first-round RT-PCR of the TCR CDR3. MiXCR, run by TCRdb on the multiplex PCR reads, gives a single entry per CDR3 protein. The table records 300,000 to 450,000 distinct CDR3 sequences, roughly 14% of them present only once. The V and J ends lost 7 bases and 0 bases respectively, with 10 bases between them. The CDR3 contains 14 residues. The germline V gene has CDR1 SNHLY and CDR2 FYNNEI.

Sequenced input: blood. The TCR was taken from a man younger than 40 with Graves' hyperthyroidism that later progressed to Graves' ophthalmopathy. The genes are TRBV2 and TRBJ1-3; D is perhaps TRBD1 (6 bases). DNA for the CDR3: TGTGCCAGCACCCGGGACACCTCTGGAAACACCATATATTTT. This encodes CASTRDTSGNTIYF.